Listed here is a single T cell receptor (beta chain). The table lists this clonotype with a few counts. Its antigen remains unidentified. The CDR3 does not end in the conserved phenylalanine or tryptophan, so this is likely a read error. Because the CDR3's place on the DNA is in doubt, the DNA is left out and the CDR3 is given as listed by TCRdb. Only healthy Caucasian donors were included. Three pairs of female monozygotic twins, all aged roughly 18 to 29 years, were included in the twin cohort. Peripheral blood mononuclear cells were used as the source from which RNA for TCR libraries was isolated. CDR1 is given as SGHVT and CDR2 as SQSDAQ, both from the germline V gene. Ends included, the CDR3 has 10 residues. These data come from a study of identical twins listed by TCRdb under 2016. In the study overall: To test whether fetal clonotypes persist, the study used deep sequencing on TCR alpha and beta repertoires from monozygotic twins, unrelated adults of various ages, and cord blood. To rule out contamination, the twin experiments were replicated at different times with different library preparation protocols. What the work shows at the level of the full study, not this receptor alone: Recombination models systematically underestimated out-of-frame TCR alpha sharing in monozygotic twins but agreed with sharing between unrelated individuals. Zero-insertion analyses could be partly confounded by invariant T cells such as MAIT and iNKT, although diverse VJ usage argued against such confounding for most clonotypes. Because the same donors could not be followed over many years, conclusions were based on cross-sectional statistical analysis. Compared with coincidental sharing between unrelated individuals, an excess of low generation-probability sequences was observed among out-of-frame TCR alpha sequences shared between twins. Abundant cord blood beta clonotypes had fewer insertions, young adult naive repertoires showed a similar but weaker trend, and memory repertoires showed no such trend. In beta out-of-frame sequences, excess twin sharing was weaker, because having fewer shared sequences lowered the signal-to-noise ratio.

Libraries were constructed by 5' RACE. This sample was sequenced with an Illumina HiSeq 2000. Template switching added a universal primer binding site, and the final cDNA carried a unique molecular identifier that allowed TCR cDNA molecules to be counted accurately. First-strand cDNA for TCR alpha and beta chains was synthesized from specific primers in the conserved constant-segment region. Each cDNA library was double barcoded, with a SMART-Mk sample barcode plus Illumina barcodes, to control for contamination. TruSeq adapter sequences and Illumina sample barcodes were added in two successive PCR steps. TCR alpha and beta cDNA libraries were sequenced on the Illumina HiSeq platform with custom primers. For the original study's pipeline: MiGEC was used to process raw reads and extract unique molecular identifiers, and MiXCR was used to find CDR3 positions. For each individual, recombination models were inferred using an EM algorithm with the repgenHMM and IGoR tools. Shared clonotypes were analyzed with the tcR package in R, and sharing was normalized by the product of cloneset sizes. To study raw recombination free of thymic and clonal selection effects, out-of-frame nonproductive sequences were analyzed. TCRdb reanalyzed the raw reads on its own, using fastp at Q25 for trimming and MiXCR for clone calling, and kept in-frame beta chains. Entries that share a CDR3 protein sequence are merged under the most common genes and DNA. None of the V and J calls come from the authors' own analysis; TCRdb made them. The sample records 700,000 or so distinct CDR3 sequences, 20% to 25% of which are singletons. The top ten constitute around 4.5% of the sample.

These data were also filed under a second study, of T cells expressing NK-cell markers. Per the second study: TCR beta-chain repertoires were profiled in sorted CD3+CD56+NKG2C+, CD3+CD56+NKG2C- and CD3+CD56-NKG2C+ T-cell subsets from several donors. Most of the eight sequenced donors were HCMV-seropositive and one was HCMV-seronegative. To restrict sorting to alphabetaTCR-expressing T cells, an anti-gammadeltaTCR antibody was added in several experiments. In five to seven donors, the dominant CD3+CD56+NKG2C+ clonotypes were found to rank among the top 10 CD8+ clonotypes and to make up about 1.0-7.5% of CD8+ T cells. Those dominant clonotypes were again the most abundant among CD3+CD56-NKG2C+ cells in a few donors, at about 25-60.1%. Whether the expanded NKG2C-expressing T cell clones were specific for HCMV antigens remained unclear. Randomly selected healthy volunteers, three men and five women, were used as the eight sequenced donors. To determine HCMV serostatus, a commercial ELISA kit was used to detect HCMV-specific IgG in serum. For several donors, bulk peripheral blood T-cell repertoires were additionally sequenced from unsorted PBMC. MIGEC was used to demultiplex reads and group reads by UMI, and MiTCR was used to assemble and quantify clonotypes. Only TCR cDNA sequences supported by at least two reads were kept to exclude erroneous sequences. The tcR package was used for downstream repertoire analysis, with clonotypes matched between fractions based on CDR3 nucleotide sequence plus V segment. Antigen specificity was annotated against VDJdb with VDJmatch, allowing one amino acid substitution in CDR3.

The chain is encoded by TRBV7-4 joined to TRBJ2-7; the table's D gene call, TRBD1, was not cross checked with the DNA. This clonotype was obtained from a woman aged 18-35 years in good health. The sequenced sample was PBMCs. The CDR3 protein: CASSFHRGHI.